A single sample gave rise to the 18 T cell receptor beta chains below, sequenced in a study of blood T cell repertoires in COVID-19. Profiled with immunoSEQ multiplex PCR; TCRdb holds only in-frame clones, not every one. The repertoire has approximately 250,000 clones, about 86% of them found once; the top ten carry almost 2%. The specimen was peripheral blood. Source of these receptors: a young man with active or convalescent COVID-19.

The rearrangement joins TRBV3-1 (or the pseudogene TRBV3-2) to TRBJ2-6; no reliable D call. Germline V lookup: CDR1 LGHDT, CDR2 YNNKEL (reference sequence). Trimming shortened V by 0 bases and J by 2 bases, and 11 bases separated the two germline ends. The CDR3 extends over 17 amino acids. The CDR3 spells CASSQDPGPPGANVLTF. The CDR3 nucleotides are TGTGCCAGCAGCCAAGATCCTGGGCCCCCTGGGGCCAACGTCCTGACTTTC.

To note about this clone: The same CDR3 is also encoded by other DNA sequences in this sample. This chain connects TRBV7-9 to TRBJ1-3, with a weak D call TRBD1 (5 bases). CDR3 length equals 14 residues. CDR1 SEHNR and CDR2 FQNEAQ come from the germline V gene (reference sequence). The V end lost 6 bases, the J end lost 1 base, and 10 bases lay between the germline ends. CDR3 amino acids: CASSTGGSGNTIYF. In DNA form, the CDR3 reads TGTGCCAGCAGTACCGGGGGGTCTGGAAACACCATATATTTT.

The rearrangement links TRBV5-8 to TRBJ2-2, with D tentatively TRBD2 (5 bases). The V gene lost 4 bases and the J gene lost 4 bases, with 14 bases spanning the gap. This CDR3 region has 15 residues. Germline V CDR1 and CDR2: SGHTS, YDEGEE. The CDR3 is CASSARRTLTGELFF. DNA of the CDR3: TGTGCCAGCAGCGCCAGGAGGACCCTCACCGGGGAGCTGTTTTTT.

This clone was detected only once. The chain is built from TRBV7-2 and TRBJ2-3, with D perhaps matching TRBD2 (6 bases). The CDR3 is 15 amino acids. Germline V CDR1 and CDR2: SGHTA, FQGNSA. Trimming took off 5 bases at V and 6 bases at J, with 18 bases between the two ends. The CDR3 DNA reads TGTGCCAGCAGCCTTAGCGGCCCCCCCGTGGATACGCAGTATTTT. Translation: CASSLSGPPVDTQYF.

The rearrangement joins TRBV29-1 to TRBJ1-2; TRBD1 might be the D (6 bases). The CDR3 contains 13 residues. Germline values: CDR1 SQVTM, CDR2 ANQGSEA. Between the trimmed V and J ends, which lost 7 bases and 8 bases, there was a span of 20 bases. The CDR3 loop is CSGWGQGKGGYTF. The CDR3 DNA reads as TGCAGCGGGTGGGGGCAGGGGAAGGGAGGCTACACCTTC. Drawing the rest from reference TRBV29-1 and TRBJ1-2, the complete variable domain is SAVISQKPSRDICQRGTSLTIQCQVDSQVTMMFWYRQQPGQSLTLIATANQGSEATYESGFVIDKFPISRPNLTFSTLTVSNMSPEDSSIYLCSGWGQGKGGYTFGSGTRLTVV.

The genes are TRBV5-1 and TRBJ1-3; 8 bases are shared with TRBD1. V dropped 4 bases and J dropped 1; count of bases not matched to a gene: 4. This CDR3 comprises 15 residues. Germline values: CDR1 SGHRS, CDR2 YFSETQ. The CDR3 sequence is CASSPQGVSGNTIYF. The DNA for the CDR3 is TGCGCCAGCAGCCCACAGGGGGTTTCTGGAAACACCATATATTTT.

V is TRBV6-5 and J is TRBJ1-5, with TRBD1 as a possible D gene (6 bases). Germline V gene sequence: CDR1 MNHEY, CDR2 SVGAGI. The V end was cut by 6 bases, the J end by 0 bases, with 9 bases between. The CDR3 contains 14 residues. The CDR3 sequence is CASRDSDSNQPQHF. The CDR3 DNA follows: TGTGCCAGCAGGGACAGCGATAGCAATCAGCCCCAGCATTTT.

The V and J genes are TRBV10-2 and TRBJ2-1; 11 bases are a match to TRBD2. The CDR3 spans 16 residues. V was clipped by 5 bases and J by 7 bases; unmatched bases: 10. The germline V gene encodes CDR1 WSHSY and CDR2 SAAADI. The CDR3 spells CASSFTSGGIGNEQFF. CDR3 DNA: TGCGCCAGCAGTTTTACTAGCGGGGGTATTGGGAATGAGCAGTTCTTC.

The chain links TRBV21-1 to TRBJ1-2; the D segment call TRBD1 is taken from the table without a DNA check. TRBV21-1 is a pseudogene segment. The CDR3 has 14 residues. CDR3 residues: CASSKFGTAFFYTF. The DNA for the CDR3 is TGTGCCAGCAGCAAATTCGGGACAGCCTTCTTCTACACCTTC.

The gene calls are TRBV30 and TRBJ1-1, with D hard to call. The V end was cut by 3 bases, the J end by 0 bases, with 2 bases between. The CDR3 covers 11 residues. CDR1 GTSNPN and CDR2 SVGIG come from the germline V gene (reference sequence). Here the CDR3 reads CAWSMNTEAFF. In nucleotides, the CDR3 is TGTGCCTGGAGCATGAACACTGAAGCTTTCTTT.

The V call is TRBV19, the J call TRBJ1-4; no definite D call. CDR1 and CDR2 (germline): LNHDA, SQIVND (reference sequence). Trimming took off 3 bases at V and 4 bases at J, with 9 bases between the two ends. The CDR3 has 14 amino acids. The CDR3 DNA sequence: TGTGCCAGTAGTATGGGCAACAGTAATGAAAAACTGTTTTTT. Its protein is CASSMGNSNEKLFF.

This chain uses TRBV6-5 with TRBJ2-2, with 7 bases matching TRBD1. There are 13 residues in the CDR3. With 6 bases clipped from V and 8 bases from J, the junction kept 6 bases outside the gene matches. The germline CDR1 and CDR2 sequences are MNHEY and SVGAGI. The CDR3 bases are TGTGCCAGCAGGCCAGGGGGAAGAGGGGAGCTGTTTTTT. Its protein is CASRPGGRGELFF.

Of note for this clone: One end of the junction fails to match germline, which may point to a read error. The rearrangement joins TRBV16 to TRBJ2-7; D is perhaps TRBD2 (6 bases). Germline lookup yields CDR1 KGHSY and CDR2 FQNENV. The CDR3 length is 15 residues. CDR3 sequence (DNA): TGTGCCAGCAGCCAGCGGAGGGATGCCCCATCAGCCAGTGACTTC. Translation: CASSQRRDAPSASDF.

The genes are TRBV6-2 or TRBV6-3 and TRBJ1-2; maybe TRBD1 (6 bases). This CDR3 contains 14 residues. The ends were cut back, 5 bases at V and 2 bases at J, with 12 bases in the middle. Per the germline V gene, CDR1 is MNHEY and CDR2 is SVGEGT. Written as DNA, the CDR3 is TGTGCCAGCAGTAGGCGTCAGGGGAACTATGGCTACACCTTC. Protein: CASSRRQGNYGYTF.

V gene TRBV4-1 combines with J gene TRBJ2-1; 12 bases fit TRBD1. This CDR3 contains 16 residues. The V and J ends lost 4 bases and 9 bases, in that order; junction bases with no gene match: 10. Germline values: CDR1 MGHRA, CDR2 YSYEKL. The CDR3, as DNA: TGCGCCAGCAGCCGGGAGCGGGACAGGGGGCCCTCTGAGCAGTTCTTC. This encodes CASSRERDRGPSEQFF.

The rearrangement uses TRBV7-2 and TRBJ1-1, with D hard to call. Germline CDR1 and CDR2: SGHTA and FQGNSA. The CDR3 has 14 amino acids. Deletions cut 8 bases from V and 1 base from J, with 14 bases between. The CDR3 bases are TGTGCCAGCGGTAGCTCTAACCCGAACACTGAAGCTTTCTTT. Its protein is CASGSSNPNTEAFF.

The sample holds one count of this clone. The V call is TRBV6-5, the J call TRBJ1-4, with 7 bases matching TRBD1. Germline V lookup: CDR1 MNHEY, CDR2 SVGAGI. V lost 8 bases to trimming and J lost 4 bases; unmatched junction nucleotides: 4. The CDR3 contains 13 residues. The CDR3 loop reads CASWDRNNEKLFF. CDR3 nucleotides: TGTGCCAGCTGGGACAGAAATAATGAAAAACTGTTTTTT.

The V gene is TRBV10-2, the J gene TRBJ2-1; 7 bases are a match to TRBD2. Germline-derived CDR1 and CDR2 are WSHSY and SAAADI. CDR3 length: 15 amino acids. Germline trimming cut 11 bases from V and 9 bases from J; bases unmatched to any gene: 19. CDR3 DNA: TGCGCCGGGGCGCCTAGCCGCGGGGGAGATTCTGAGCAGTTCTTC. Protein: CAGAPSRGGDSEQFF.